This TCR beta chain was recorded in a study of T-cell reconstitution after alpha-beta-depleted transplantation in children. Notes on the study in general: Some patients showed high day-60 TCRbeta diversity, which derived from surviving recipient T cells and thymic progenitors. Several hundred expanded graft clones reportedly gave rise to the alpha-beta T cells present about two months after transplant. Most T-cell counts and diversity one year after the transplant came from T cells that were newly produced.

This CDR3 is built from 14 residues. Trimming cost V 5 bases and J 4 bases, with 15 bases left between them. During its preparation, the TCRbeta library received unique molecular identifiers. Via MiXCR, TCRdb re-called the PCR reads, giving one row per CDR3 protein. The table lists hundreds of thousands of distinct CDR3 sequences, 15% to 20% of them singletons. There are a few counts of this clonotype. Antigen: not known. The rearrangement uses TRBV12-3 or TRBV12-4 and TRBJ2-7; tentatively, D is TRBD1 (6 bases). Sequencing was performed on PBMCs, mostly from graft donor cells, taken 360 days after TCRalphabeta/CD19-depleted stem cell transplant. This sequence was found in a boy younger than two who had a stem cell transplant for Wiskott-Aldrich syndrome, so the T cells may come from the graft donor. This CDR3 is CASSPPDRLYEQYF. The DNA of the CDR3 is TGTGCCAGCAGTCCCCCGGACAGACTTTACGAGCAGTACTTC.